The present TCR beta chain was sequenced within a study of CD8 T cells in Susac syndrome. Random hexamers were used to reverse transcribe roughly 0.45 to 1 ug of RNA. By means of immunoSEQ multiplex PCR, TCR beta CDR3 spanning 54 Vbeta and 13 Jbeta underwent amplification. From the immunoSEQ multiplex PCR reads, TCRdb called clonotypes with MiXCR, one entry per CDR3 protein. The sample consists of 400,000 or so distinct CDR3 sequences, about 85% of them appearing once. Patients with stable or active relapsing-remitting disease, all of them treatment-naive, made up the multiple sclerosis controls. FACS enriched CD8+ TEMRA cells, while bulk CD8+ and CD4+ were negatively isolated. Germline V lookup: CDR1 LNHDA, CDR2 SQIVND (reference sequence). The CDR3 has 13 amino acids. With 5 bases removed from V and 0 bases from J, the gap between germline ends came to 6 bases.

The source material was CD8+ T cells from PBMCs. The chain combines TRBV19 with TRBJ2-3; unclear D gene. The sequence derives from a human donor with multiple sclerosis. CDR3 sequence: CASSRVSTDTQYF. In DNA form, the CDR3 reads TGTGCCAGTAGTCGGGTGAGCACAGATACGCAGTATTTT.